These 9 T cell receptor beta chains originate from one sample sequenced in a study of cytomegalovirus exposure and HLA in healthy donors. Researchers ran the PCR with 60 Vbeta and 13 Jbeta primers. Assay used: immunoSEQ multiplex PCR; TCRdb lists only in-frame clones, some missing. The table has approximately 140,000 clones, 70% to 85% seen once. What was sequenced was PBMCs. All receptors derive from a boy aged 5-17 years in good health and CMV-seronegative.

This sequence joins TRBV7-6 and TRBJ2-2; D is unresolved. The CDR3 has 16 residues. CDR1 and CDR2 (germline): SGHVS, FNYEAQ. V dropped 0 bases and J dropped 3 bases, with 11 bases sitting between them. Here the CDR3 reads CASSLARIPHTGELFF. The CDR3 region has the DNA TGTGCCAGCAGCTTAGCGCGAATACCTCACACCGGGGAGCTGTTTTTT.

The chain has TRBV19 and TRBJ1-1; 7 bases agree with TRBD1. J lost 4 bases, V lost 7 bases, and 6 bases had no gene match. The V gene's germline CDR1 is LNHDA and CDR2 SQIVND (reference sequence). The CDR3 totals 13 residues. This CDR3 reads CASIATGITEAFF. The CDR3 DNA reads as TGTGCCAGTATAGCGACAGGGATCACTGAAGCTTTCTTT.

The V gene is TRBV25-1, the J gene TRBJ2-1; TRBD2 matches 10 bases. Germline V gene lookup returns CDR1 MGHDK and CDR2 SYGVNS. The CDR3 consists of 14 residues. The V and J ends lost 8 bases and 10 bases, in that order; junction bases with no gene match: 11. The CDR3 nucleotides are TGTGCCAGCGGGCTAGCGGGGGCCGTAGGAGAGCAGTTCTTC. Translation: CASGLAGAVGEQFF. Filled out from reference TRBV25-1 and TRBJ2-1, the complete variable domain reads EADIYQTPRYLVIGTGKKITLECSQTMGHDKMYWYQQDPGMELHLIHYSYGVNSTEKGDLSSESTVSRIRTEHFPLTLESARPSHTSQYLCASGLAGAVGEQFFGPGTRLTVL.

The chain joins TRBV6-5 to TRBJ1-2; D gene unclear. With 5 bases removed from V and 7 bases from J, the gap between germline ends came to 8 bases. Germline CDR1 MNHEY, CDR2 SVGAGI. The CDR3 is 11 amino acids. The CDR3 sequence is CASSPGSGYTF. The CDR3 DNA is TGTGCCAGCAGTCCGGGTTCTGGCTACACCTTC.

V and J are TRBV9 and TRBJ2-1, with D possibly matching TRBD1 (5 bases). Trimming took off 5 bases at V and 6 bases at J, with 9 bases between the two ends. Germline V gene sequence: CDR1 SGDLS, CDR2 YYNGEE. The CDR3 consists of 12 residues. CDR3 sequence (DNA): TGTGCCAGCAGTGCAGGGCTCAATGAGCAGTTCTTC. The encoded protein is CASSAGLNEQFF.

The chain uses TRBV19 and TRBJ1-5; a weak D match, TRBD1 (6 bases). The V end was cut by 6 bases, the J end by 11 bases, with 17 bases between. The CDR3 extends over 13 amino acids. Germline assignment: CDR1 LNHDA and CDR2 SQIVND (reference sequence). CDR3 DNA: TGTGCCAGTAGCAAAGAGGGGGTCTTGACCCAGCATTTT. It specifies CASSKEGVLTQHF.

This chain connects TRBV7-2 to TRBJ2-3; TRBD2 matches at 7 bases. J was trimmed by 7 bases and V by 5 bases; bases with no gene match: 12. There are 15 residues in the CDR3. CDR1 and CDR2 from the germline V gene are SGHTA and FQGNSA. The CDR3 spells CASSRGGGGGNTQYF. The CDR3 region has the DNA TGTGCCAGCAGCCGAGGCGGGGGTGGTGGAAATACGCAGTATTTT.

The chain combines TRBV5-8 with TRBJ2-1; no definite D call. V was shortened by 2 bases and J by 3 bases, with 9 bases between the two germline ends. Per germline, CDR1 SGHTS and CDR2 YDEGEE. The CDR3 runs to 14 residues. This chain's CDR3 is CASSFVGGYNEQFF. The DNA for the CDR3 is TGTGCCAGCAGCTTCGTTGGCGGCTACAATGAGCAGTTCTTC. Full variable domain (remainder filled in from reference TRBV5-8 and TRBJ2-1): EAGVTQSPTHLIKTRGQQATLRCSPISGHTSVYWYQQALGLGLQFLLWYDEGEERNRGNFPPRFSGRQFPNYSSELNVNALELEDSALYLCASSFVGGYNEQFFGPGTRLTVL.

CDR3: CASVYGTETRQTYTF. The CDR3 coding sequence is TGTGCCAGCGTGTACGGGACAGAGACACGACAAACCTACACCTTC. J is TRBJ1-2 and V is TRBV2, with TRBD1 identical over 7 bases. The CDR3 spans 15 residues. V lost 8 bases and J lost 10; bases outside the gene matches: 19. The germline V gene encodes CDR1 SNHLY and CDR2 FYNNEI.